The clone carrying this TCR beta chain was seen more than once but under ten times. Trimming took 3 bases from V and 4 from J, leaving 19 bases between them. The CDR3 covers 16 residues. CDR1 and CDR2 (germline): SGHRS, YFSETQ. Authors' data handling: Reference gene primer amplification yielded estimated nucleated cell counts. Some clones are missing from TCRdb's copy, which holds only in-frame ones; the method was immunoSEQ multiplex PCR. V and J calls and clone size are as listed in that table; D and trimming were resolved from the DNA. The sample has roughly 80,000 clones; about 83% are singletons. The sample belongs to a study of blood T cell repertoires in COVID-19. As for the study in general: The United States, Italy and Spain supplied acute and convalescent COVID-19 samples. T cells, B-cell-depleted T cells, or PBMCs supplied cDNA or gDNA.

The chain couples TRBV5-1 to TRBJ1-2, with D unresolved. The receptor comes from an older woman with acute or convalescent COVID-19. The sample taken for sequencing was peripheral blood. The CDR3: CASSSLRESGSYGYTF. DNA of the CDR3: TGCGCCAGCAGCTCATTGAGGGAATCTGGGTCCTATGGCTACACCTTC.